This T cell receptor (beta chain) was retrieved from a study of graft-versus-host responses after intestinal transplantation. The V gene's germline CDR1 is MNHEY and CDR2 SVGAGI. The length of the CDR3 is 15 residues. The V gene lost 2 bases and the J gene lost 4 bases, with 14 bases spanning the gap. Profiling relied on immunoSEQ multiplex PCR, and the TCRdb table lists in-frame clones only, not all of them. The data show 60,000 to 75,000 clones, approximately 88% seen once. Investigators treated the graft tissue so that it released intraepithelial and lamina propria lymphocytes. This chain uses TRBV6-5 with TRBJ2-5; no firm D call. The receptor's source is a human patient who received an intestinal transplant, so some T cells may come from the graft donor. Sequencing was performed on ileum tissue, taken less than 400 days after transplant. In DNA, the CDR3 is TGTGCCAGCAGTTACCTAGTGGAAGGTGGAGAGACCCAGTACTTC. This gives the protein CASSYLVEGGETQYF.